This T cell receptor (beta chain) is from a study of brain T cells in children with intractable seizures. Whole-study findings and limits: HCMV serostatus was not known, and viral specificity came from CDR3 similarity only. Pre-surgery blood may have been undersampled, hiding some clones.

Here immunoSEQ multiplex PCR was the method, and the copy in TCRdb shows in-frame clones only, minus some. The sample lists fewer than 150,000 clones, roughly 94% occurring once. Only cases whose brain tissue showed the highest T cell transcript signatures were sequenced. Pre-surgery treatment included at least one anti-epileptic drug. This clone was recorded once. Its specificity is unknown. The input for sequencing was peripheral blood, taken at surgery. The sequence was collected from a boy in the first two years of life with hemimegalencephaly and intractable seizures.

CDR3 sequence: CATSPGGQGRPQHF. The CDR3 nucleotides are TGTGCCACCAGCCCGGGGGGGCAGGGAAGGCCCCAGCATTTT. This chain links TRBV15 with TRBJ1-5; D is possibly TRBD1 (6 bases). Germline assignment: CDR1 LNHNV and CDR2 YYDKDF (reference sequence). The CDR3 sequence is 14 residues long. V gave up 5 bases and J gave up 9 bases, with 17 bases separating them.